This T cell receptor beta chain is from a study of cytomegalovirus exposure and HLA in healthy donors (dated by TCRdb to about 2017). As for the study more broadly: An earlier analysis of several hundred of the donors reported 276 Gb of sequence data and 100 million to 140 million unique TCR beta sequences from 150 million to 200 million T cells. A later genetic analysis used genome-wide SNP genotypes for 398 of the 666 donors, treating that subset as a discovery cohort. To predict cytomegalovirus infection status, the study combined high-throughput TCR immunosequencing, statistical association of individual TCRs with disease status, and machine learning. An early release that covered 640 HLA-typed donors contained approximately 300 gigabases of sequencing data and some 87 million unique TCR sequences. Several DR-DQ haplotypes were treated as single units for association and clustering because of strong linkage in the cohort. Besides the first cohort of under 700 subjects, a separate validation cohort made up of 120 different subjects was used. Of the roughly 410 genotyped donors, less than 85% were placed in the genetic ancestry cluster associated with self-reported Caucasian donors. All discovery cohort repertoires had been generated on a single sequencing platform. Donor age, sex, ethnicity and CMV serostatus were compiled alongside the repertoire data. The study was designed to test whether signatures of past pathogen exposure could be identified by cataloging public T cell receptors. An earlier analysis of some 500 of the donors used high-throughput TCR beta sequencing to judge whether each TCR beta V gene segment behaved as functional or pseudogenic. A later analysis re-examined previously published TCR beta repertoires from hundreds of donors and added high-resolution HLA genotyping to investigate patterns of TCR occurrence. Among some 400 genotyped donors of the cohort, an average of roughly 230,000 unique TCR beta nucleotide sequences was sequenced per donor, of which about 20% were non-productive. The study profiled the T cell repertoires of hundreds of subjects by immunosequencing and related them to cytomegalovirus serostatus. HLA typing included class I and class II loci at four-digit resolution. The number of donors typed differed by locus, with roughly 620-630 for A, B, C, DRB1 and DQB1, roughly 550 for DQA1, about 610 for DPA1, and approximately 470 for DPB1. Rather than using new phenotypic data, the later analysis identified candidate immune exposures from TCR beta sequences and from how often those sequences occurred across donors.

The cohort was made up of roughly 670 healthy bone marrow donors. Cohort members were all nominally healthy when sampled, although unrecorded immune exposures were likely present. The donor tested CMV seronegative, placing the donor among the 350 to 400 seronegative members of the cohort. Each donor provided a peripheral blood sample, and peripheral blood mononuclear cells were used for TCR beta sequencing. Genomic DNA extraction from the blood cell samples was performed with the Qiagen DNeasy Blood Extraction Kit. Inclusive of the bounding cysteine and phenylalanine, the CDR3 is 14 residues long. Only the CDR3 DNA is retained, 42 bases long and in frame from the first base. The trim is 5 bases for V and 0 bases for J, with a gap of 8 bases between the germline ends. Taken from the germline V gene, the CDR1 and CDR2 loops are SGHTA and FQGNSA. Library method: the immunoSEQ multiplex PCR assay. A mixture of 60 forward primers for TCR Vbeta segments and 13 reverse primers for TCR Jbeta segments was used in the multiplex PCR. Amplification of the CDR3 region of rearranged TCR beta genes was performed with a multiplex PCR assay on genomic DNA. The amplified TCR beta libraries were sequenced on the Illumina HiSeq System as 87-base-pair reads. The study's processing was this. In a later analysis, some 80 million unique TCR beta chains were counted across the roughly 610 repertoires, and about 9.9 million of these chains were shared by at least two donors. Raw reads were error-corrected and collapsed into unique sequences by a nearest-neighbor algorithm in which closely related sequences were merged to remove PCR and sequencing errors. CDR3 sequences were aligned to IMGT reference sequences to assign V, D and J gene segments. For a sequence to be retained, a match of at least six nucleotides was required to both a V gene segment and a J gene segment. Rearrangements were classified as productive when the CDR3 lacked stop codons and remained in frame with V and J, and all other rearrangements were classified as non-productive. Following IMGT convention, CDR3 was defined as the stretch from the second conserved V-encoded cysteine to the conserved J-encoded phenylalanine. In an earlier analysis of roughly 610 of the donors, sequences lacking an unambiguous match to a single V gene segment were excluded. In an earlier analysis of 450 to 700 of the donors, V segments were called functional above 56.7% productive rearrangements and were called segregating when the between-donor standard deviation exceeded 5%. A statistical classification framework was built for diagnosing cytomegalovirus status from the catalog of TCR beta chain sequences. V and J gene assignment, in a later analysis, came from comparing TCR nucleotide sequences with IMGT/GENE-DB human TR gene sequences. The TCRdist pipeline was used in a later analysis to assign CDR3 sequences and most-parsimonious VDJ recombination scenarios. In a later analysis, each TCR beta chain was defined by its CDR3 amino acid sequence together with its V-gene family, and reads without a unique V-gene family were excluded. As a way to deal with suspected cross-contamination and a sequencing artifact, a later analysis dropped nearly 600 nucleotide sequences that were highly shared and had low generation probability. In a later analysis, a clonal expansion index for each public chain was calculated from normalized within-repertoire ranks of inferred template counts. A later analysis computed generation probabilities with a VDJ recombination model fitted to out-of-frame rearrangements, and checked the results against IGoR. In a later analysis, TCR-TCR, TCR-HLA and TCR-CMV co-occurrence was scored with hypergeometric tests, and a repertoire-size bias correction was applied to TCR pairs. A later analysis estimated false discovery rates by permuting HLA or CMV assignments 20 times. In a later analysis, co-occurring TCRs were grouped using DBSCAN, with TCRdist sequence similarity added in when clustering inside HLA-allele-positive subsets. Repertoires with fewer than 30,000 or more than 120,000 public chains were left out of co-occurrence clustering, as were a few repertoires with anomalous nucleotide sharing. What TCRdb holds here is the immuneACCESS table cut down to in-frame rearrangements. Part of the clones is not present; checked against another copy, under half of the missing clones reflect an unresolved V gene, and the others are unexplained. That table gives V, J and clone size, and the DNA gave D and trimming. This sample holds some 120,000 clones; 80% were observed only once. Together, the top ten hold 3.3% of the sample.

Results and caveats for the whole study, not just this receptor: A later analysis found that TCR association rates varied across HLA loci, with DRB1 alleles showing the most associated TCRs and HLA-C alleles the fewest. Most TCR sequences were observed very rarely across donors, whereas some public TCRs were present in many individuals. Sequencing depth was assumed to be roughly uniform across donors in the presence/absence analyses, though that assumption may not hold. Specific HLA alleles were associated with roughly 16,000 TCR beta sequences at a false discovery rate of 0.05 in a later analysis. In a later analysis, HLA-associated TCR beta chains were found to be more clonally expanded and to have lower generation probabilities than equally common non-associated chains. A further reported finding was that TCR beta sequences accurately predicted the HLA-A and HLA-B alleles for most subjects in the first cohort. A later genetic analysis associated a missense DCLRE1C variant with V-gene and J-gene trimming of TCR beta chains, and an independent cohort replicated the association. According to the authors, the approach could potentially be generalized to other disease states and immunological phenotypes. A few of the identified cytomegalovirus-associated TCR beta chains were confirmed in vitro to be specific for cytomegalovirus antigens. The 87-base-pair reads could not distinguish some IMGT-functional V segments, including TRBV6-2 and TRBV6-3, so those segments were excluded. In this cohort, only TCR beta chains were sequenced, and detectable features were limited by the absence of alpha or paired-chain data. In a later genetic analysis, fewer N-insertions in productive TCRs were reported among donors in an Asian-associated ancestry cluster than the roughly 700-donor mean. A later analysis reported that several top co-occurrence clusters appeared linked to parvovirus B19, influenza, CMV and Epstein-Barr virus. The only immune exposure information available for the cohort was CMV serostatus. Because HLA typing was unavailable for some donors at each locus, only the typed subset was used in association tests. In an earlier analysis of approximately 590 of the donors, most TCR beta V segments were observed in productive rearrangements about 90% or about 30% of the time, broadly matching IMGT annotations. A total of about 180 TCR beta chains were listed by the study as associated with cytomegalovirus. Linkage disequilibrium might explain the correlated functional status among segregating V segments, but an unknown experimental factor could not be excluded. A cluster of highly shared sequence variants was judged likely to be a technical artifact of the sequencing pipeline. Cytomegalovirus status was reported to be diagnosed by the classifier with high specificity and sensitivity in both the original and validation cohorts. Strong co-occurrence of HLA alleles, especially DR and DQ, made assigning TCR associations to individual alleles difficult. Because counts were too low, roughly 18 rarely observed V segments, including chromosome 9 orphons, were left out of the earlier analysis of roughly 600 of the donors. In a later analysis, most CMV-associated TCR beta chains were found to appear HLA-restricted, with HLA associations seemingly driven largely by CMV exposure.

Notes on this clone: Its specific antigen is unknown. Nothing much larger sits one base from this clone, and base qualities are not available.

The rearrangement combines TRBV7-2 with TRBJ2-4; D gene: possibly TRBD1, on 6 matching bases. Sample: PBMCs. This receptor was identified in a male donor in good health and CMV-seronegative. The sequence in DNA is TGTGCCAGCAGCGGACAGATAGCCAAAAACATTCAGTACTTC. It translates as CASSGQIAKNIQYF.